This T cell receptor beta chain was captured by sequencing in a study of cytomegalovirus exposure and HLA in healthy donors. This PCR relied on a set of 60 Vbeta primers and 13 Jbeta primers. Generated by immunoSEQ multiplex PCR, the TCRdb table keeps only in-frame clones and is missing some. Of roughly 160,000 clones in the sample, over 75% are singletons; the top ten hold 1.5% to 2%. Findings and caveats of the study: With later analysis, a missense DCLRE1C variant became linked to TCR beta V- and J-gene trimming.

CDR1 and CDR2 from the germline V gene are LGHNA and YNFKEQ. Between the trimmed V and J ends, which lost 2 bases and 7 bases, there was a span of 17 bases. The CDR3 spans 15 residues. In regard to this clone: Its specificity is not known.

The sequencing input was PBMCs. The J gene is TRBJ1-1, the V gene TRBV4-2; the D gene is possibly TRBD1 (6 bases). This TCR derives from a woman in her 30s in good health and CMV-seronegative. The CDR3 DNA reads as TGTGCCAGCAGCCAACGGACAGCGACGTTGATTGAAGCTTTCTTT. Translation: CASSQRTATLIEAFF.